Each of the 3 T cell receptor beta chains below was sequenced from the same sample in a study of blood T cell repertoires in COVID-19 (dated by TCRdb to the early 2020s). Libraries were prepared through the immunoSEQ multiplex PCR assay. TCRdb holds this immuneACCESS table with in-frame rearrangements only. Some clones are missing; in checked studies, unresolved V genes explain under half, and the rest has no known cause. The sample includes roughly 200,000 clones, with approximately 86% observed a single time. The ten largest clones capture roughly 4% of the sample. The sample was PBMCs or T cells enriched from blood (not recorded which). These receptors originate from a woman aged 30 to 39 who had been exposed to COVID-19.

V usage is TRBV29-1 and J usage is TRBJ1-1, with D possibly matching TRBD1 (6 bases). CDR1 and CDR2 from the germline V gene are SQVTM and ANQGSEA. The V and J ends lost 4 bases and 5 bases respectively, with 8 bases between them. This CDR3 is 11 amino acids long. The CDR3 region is CSVVGGTEAFF. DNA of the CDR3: TGCAGCGTTGTAGGGGGAACTGAAGCTTTCTTT.

CDR3 loop: CASTRGVTGVTNYGYTF. The CDR3 DNA sequence: TGTGCCAGCACCAGGGGTGTGACAGGGGTGACTAACTATGGCTACACCTTC. The chain links TRBV5-6 to TRBJ1-2; 8 bases are a match to TRBD1. The CDR3 runs 17 residues. J was trimmed by 0 bases and V by 6 bases; bases with no gene match: 13. Per the germline V gene, CDR1 is SGHDT and CDR2 is YYEEEE.

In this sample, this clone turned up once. CDR3 in DNA: TGTGCCAGCAGCTCAGCCGGGACAGCTAGATCACCCCTCCACTTT. It yields the protein CASSSAGTARSPLHF. The chain joins TRBV11-2 to TRBJ1-6, with 7 positions matching TRBD1. This CDR3 contains 15 residues. Unmatched junction bases numbered 10, after V lost 4 bases and J lost 10 bases. The germline gives CDR1 SGHAT, CDR2 FQNNGV. The whole variable domain, remainder taken from reference TRBV11-2 and TRBJ1-6, is EAGVAQSPRYKIIEKRQSVAFWCNPISGHATLYWYQQILGQGPKLLIQFQNNGVVDDSQLPKDRFSAERLKGVDSTLKIQPAKLEDSAVYLCASSSAGTARSPLHFGNGTRLTVT.